Included here is one T cell receptor (beta chain) sequence, with context. This clone was seen a handful of times. No cognate antigen has been identified for it. No base-level quality is on record; no much larger clone is a single base apart. This sample was included in a study of OX40 agonist ivuxolimab in advanced cancers. Describing the broader study: Ivuxolimab was a fully human IgG2 agonistic monoclonal antibody targeting the costimulatory receptor OX40 (CD134). Three dose-escalation patients achieved partial responses, one with hepatocellular carcinoma and two with cutaneous melanoma. Peripheral TCRbeta sequencing aimed to test whether ivuxolimab altered TCR sequence diversity and caused clonal T-cell expansion. The paper describes the monotherapy dose-escalation part (N of about 52 patients) of the phase I trial of ivuxolimab. A male proportion of around 81% and a mean age of approximately 55 years, ranging from about 23 to 90, were recorded for the dose-escalation cohort. Intravenous ivuxolimab was administered to patients every 2 weeks at six dose levels: 0.01, 0.1, 0.3, 1.5, 3 and 10 mg/kg. Prior anti-PD-1, anti-PD-L1 or anti-CTLA-4 therapy was permitted, and 30% to 45% of dose-escalation patients had received checkpoint inhibitors. Among the roughly 52 dose-escalation patients, around 20 had hepatocellular carcinoma, 15 or so melanoma, 9 renal cell carcinoma and 9 head and neck cancer. Broader findings and caveats from the paper: After ivuxolimab, expanded clones were on average more numerous among CD8+ T cells than among CD4+ T cells. Low levels of normalized T-cell clonal expansion were also shown by some nonresponding patients. At doses of 0.1 to 3.0 mg/kg, clonal expansion of both CD4+ and CD8+ T cells in blood was seen between baseline and week 6. In the 0.1-3.0 mg/kg groups, partial responders were among the patients with the lowest normalized peripheral clonal expansion, particularly in CD8+ T cells. The antigen specificity of the clonally expanded peripheral T cells was not determined.

The CDR3 runs 13 residues from the cysteine to the phenylalanine. The kept DNA is CDR3 alone, 39 bases in frame from the first base. Taken from the germline V gene, the CDR1 and CDR2 loops are SGHTA and FQGNSA. V is pared back by 5 bases and J by 5 bases, with 10 bases lying between the germline termini. The trial excluded patients who had a history of autoimmune disease or were on systemic immunosuppression. Peripheral blood for TCR sequencing was drawn from every dose cohort at baseline, at cycle 4 day 1 and at cycle 7 day 1. The samples were taken from a phase I, first-in-human, multicenter, open-label dose-escalation trial of ivuxolimab. Adults with locally advanced or metastatic melanoma, renal cell, hepatocellular, or head and neck squamous cell carcinoma were enrolled in the trial. Before TCR sequencing, CD4+ T cells and CD8+ T cells were sorted from peripheral blood as separate populations.

Genomic DNA was extracted from sorted cells for sequencing of the TCRbeta CDR3 region. TCRbeta CDR3 regions were sequenced using the immunoSEQ Assay. Here the immuneACCESS table is served through TCRdb, limited to in-frame sequences with V and J called. Missing clones are a known gap in these copies; in checked studies unresolved V genes cover under half, and the rest lacks a known reason. The sample includes approximately 74,000 clones, with 80% observed a single time. Roughly 2.4% of the sample rests with the top ten. The chain is encoded by TRBV7-2 joined to TRBJ1-5; TRBD1 might be the D gene, on 6 matching bases. Material: CD4+ or CD8+ T cells sorted from blood, obtained in a trial of the OX40 agonist ivuxolimab. The clonotype was recovered from an adult with an advanced solid tumor such as melanoma, head and neck, liver or kidney cancer. The CDR3 region: CASSLWTDQPQHF. The base sequence is TGTGCCAGCAGCCTTTGGACAGATCAGCCCCAGCATTTT.